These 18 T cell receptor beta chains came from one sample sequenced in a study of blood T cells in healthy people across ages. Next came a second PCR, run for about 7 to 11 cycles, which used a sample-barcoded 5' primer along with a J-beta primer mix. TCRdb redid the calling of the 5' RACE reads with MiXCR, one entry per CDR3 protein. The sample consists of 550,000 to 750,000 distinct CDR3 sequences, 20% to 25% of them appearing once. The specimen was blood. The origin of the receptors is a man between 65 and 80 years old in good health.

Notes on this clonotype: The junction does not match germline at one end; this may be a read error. DNA of the CDR3: TGCGCCGGCAGCACAGGACTAGCGGGAGAGGATGAGCAGTTCTTC. This encodes CAGSTGLAGEDEQFF. This chain connects TRBV5-1 to TRBJ2-1, with 13 bases fitting TRBD2. Germline V CDR1 and CDR2: SGHRS, YFSETQ. The CDR3 extends over 15 amino acids.

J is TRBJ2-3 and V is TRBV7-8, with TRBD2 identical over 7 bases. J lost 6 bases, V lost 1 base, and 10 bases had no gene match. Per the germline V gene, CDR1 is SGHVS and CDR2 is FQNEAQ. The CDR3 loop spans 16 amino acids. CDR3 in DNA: TGTGCCAGCAGCTTAGGGGGCGCGCTGGGGGGGGATACGCAGTATTTT. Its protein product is CASSLGGALGGDTQYF.

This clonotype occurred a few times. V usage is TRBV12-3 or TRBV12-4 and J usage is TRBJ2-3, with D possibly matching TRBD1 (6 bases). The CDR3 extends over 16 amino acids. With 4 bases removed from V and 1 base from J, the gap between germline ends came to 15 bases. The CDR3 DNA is TGTGCCAGCAGTTCAAAGGCAGGGGCGGGCACAGATACGCAGTATTTT. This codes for CASSSKAGAGTDTQYF.

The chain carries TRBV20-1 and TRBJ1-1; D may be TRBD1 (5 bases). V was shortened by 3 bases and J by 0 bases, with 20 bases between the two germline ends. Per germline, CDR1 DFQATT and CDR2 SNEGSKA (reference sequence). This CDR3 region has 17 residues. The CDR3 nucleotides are TGCAGTGCTAGGGGGGTGGCCTCCGGGCGATTGAACACTGAAGCTTTCTTT. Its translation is CSARGVASGRLNTEAFF.

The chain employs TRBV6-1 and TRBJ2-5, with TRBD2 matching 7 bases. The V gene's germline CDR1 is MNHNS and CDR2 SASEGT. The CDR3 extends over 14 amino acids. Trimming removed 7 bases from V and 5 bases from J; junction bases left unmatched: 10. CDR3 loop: CASTGGLGAETQYF. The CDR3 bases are TGTGCCAGCACGGGGGGATTAGGTGCGGAGACCCAGTACTTC.

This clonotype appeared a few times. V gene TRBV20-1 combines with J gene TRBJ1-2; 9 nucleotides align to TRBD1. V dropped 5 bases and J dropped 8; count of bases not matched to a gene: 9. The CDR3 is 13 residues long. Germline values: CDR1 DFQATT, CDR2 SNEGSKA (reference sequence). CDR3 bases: TGCAGTGCTCCCACAGGGGGCGATGGGGGCTACACCTTC. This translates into CSAPTGGDGGYTF.

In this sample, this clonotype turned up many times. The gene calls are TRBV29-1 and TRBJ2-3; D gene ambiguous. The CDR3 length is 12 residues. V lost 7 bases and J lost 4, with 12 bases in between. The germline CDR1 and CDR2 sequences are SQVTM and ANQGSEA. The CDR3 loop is CSAADASDTQYF. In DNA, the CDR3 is TGCAGCGCCGCGGACGCCTCAGATACGCAGTATTTT.

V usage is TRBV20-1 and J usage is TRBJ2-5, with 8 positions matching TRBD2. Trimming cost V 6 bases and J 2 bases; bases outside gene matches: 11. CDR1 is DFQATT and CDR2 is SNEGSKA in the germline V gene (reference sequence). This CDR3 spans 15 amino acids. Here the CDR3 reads CSANGPAGAQETQYF. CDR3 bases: TGCAGTGCCAACGGCCCAGCGGGGGCGCAAGAGACCCAGTACTTC.

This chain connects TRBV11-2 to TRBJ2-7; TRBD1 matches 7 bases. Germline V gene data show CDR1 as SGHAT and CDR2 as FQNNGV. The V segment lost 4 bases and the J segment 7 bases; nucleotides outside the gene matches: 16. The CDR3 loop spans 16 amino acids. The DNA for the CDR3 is TGTGCCAGCAGCTCCACGACCGGCGACAGGGCCGCGGAGCAGTACTTC. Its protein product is CASSSTTGDRAAEQYF.

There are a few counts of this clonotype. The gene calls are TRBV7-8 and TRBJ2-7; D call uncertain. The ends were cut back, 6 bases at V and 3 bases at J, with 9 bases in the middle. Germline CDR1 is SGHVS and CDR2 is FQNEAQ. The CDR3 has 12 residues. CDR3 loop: CASRGRGYEQYF. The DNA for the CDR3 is TGTGCCAGCAGGGGTCGAGGCTACGAGCAGTACTTC.

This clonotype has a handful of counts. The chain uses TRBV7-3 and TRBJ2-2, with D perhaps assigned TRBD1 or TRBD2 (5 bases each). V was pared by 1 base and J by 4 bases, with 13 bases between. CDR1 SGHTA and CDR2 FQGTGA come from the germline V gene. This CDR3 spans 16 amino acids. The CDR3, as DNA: TGTGCCAGCAGCTTAAATCGGGGCGCGGGCACCGGGGAGCTGTTTTTT. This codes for CASSLNRGAGTGELFF.

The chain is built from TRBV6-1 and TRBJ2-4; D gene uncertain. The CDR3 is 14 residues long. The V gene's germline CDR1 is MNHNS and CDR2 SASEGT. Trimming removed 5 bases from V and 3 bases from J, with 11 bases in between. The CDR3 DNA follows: TGTGCCAGCAGTTCCCAGGTAGTCAAAAACATTCAGTACTTC. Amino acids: CASSSQVVKNIQYF.

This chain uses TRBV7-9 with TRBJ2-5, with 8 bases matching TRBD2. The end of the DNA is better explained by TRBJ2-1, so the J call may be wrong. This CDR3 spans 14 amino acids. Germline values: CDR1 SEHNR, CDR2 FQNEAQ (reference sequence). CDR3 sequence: CASSYGTSDNEQFF. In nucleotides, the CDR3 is TGTGCCAGCAGCTATGGGACTAGTGACAATGAGCAGTTCTTC.

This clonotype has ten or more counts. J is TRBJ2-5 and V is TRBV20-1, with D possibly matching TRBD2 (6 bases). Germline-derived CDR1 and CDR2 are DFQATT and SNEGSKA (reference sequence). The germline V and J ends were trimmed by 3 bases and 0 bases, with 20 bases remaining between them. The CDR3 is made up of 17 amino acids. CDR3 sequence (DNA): TGCAGTGCTAGGGACCCCCGGGACTCCACGTACCAAGAGACCCAGTACTTC. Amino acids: CSARDPRDSTYQETQYF.

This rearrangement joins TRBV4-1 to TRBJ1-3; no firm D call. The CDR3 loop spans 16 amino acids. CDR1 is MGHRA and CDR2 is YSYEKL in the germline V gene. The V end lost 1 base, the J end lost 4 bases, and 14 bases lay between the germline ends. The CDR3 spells CASSQVSAGAGNTIYF. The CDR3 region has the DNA TGCGCCAGCAGCCAAGTATCGGCAGGCGCGGGAAACACCATATATTTT.

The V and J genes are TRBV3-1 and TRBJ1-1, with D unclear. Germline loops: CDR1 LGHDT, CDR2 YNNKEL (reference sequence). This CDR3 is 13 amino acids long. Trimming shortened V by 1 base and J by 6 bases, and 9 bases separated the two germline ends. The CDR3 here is CASSQGVSPEAFF. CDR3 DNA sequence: TGTGCCAGCAGCCAAGGGGTCTCTCCTGAAGCTTTCTTT.

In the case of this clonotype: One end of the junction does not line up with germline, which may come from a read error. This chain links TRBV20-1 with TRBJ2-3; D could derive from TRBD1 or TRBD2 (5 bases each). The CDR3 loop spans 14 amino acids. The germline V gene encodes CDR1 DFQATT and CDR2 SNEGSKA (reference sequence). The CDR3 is CSARGAFGADTQYF. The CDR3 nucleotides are TGCAGTGCCAGAGGGGCCTTTGGGGCAGATACGCAGTATTTT.

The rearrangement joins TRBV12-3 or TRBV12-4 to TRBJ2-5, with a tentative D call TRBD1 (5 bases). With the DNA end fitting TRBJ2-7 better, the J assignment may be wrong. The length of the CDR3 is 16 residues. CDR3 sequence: CASSYSPQPQGYEQYF. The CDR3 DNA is TGTGCCAGCAGTTACTCCCCACAGCCCCAGGGCTACGAGCAGTACTTC.